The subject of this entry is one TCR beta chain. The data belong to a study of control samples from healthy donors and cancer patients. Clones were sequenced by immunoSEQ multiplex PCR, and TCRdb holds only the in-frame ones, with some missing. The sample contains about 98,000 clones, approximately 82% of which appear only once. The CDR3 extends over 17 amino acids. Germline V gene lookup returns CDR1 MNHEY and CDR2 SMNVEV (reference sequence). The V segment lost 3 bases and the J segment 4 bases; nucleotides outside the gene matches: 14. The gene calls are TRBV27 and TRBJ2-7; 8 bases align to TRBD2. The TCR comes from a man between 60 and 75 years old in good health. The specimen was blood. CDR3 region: CASSLRGVGAFRYEQYF. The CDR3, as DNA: TGTGCCAGCAGTTTGCGGGGGGTCGGAGCGTTCAGGTACGAGCAGTACTTC.